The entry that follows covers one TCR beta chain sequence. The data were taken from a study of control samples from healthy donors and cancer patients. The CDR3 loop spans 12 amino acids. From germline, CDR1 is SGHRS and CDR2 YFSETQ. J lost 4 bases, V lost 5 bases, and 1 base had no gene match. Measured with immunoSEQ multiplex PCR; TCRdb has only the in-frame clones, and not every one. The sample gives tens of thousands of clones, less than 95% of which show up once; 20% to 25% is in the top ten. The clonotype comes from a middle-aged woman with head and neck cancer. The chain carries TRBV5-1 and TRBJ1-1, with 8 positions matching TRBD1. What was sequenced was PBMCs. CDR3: CASRTGGTEAFF. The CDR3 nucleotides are TGCGCCAGCAGAACAGGGGGCACTGAAGCTTTCTTT.